These T cell receptor beta chains were read from a single sample in a study of T cell responses to AZD1222 COVID-19 vaccine. The protocol was immunoSEQ multiplex PCR, while the TCRdb copy is restricted to in-frame clones and leaves out a portion. The profile shows approximately 160,000 clones, 88% of them singletons. Source: peripheral blood, taken on day 0 of AZD1222 vaccination. Receptors originate from an adult in good health. CDR3s include the opening cysteine and the closing phenylalanine or tryptophan.

TRBV28	TRBJ1-1	CASSRQLKAFF
TRBV27	TRBJ2-7	CASSLLTGREQYF
TRBV7-2	TRBJ2-7	CASSPRLAEYYEQYF
TRBV4-2	TRBJ1-6	CASSQGTGVRSPLHF
TRBV28	TRBJ2-7	CASRGQGGEQYF
TRBV3-1/TRBV3-2	TRBJ1-5	CASSQKQGVLNQPQHF
TRBV5-4	TRBJ2-3	CASSLEGAADTQYF
TRBV6-6	TRBJ2-7	CASNSGVYEQYF
TRBV6-1	TRBJ1-2	CASSEVGTARWLYGYTF
TRBV9	TRBJ1-2	CASGRGYGYTF
TRBV5-1	TRBJ1-1	CASKTQGASTEAFF
TRBV15	TRBJ1-5	CATSADRDYSNQPQHF
TRBV27	TRBJ1-5	CASSLSREQPQHF
TRBV11-1	TRBJ2-7	CASSLDSGVLYEQYF
TRBV7-9	TRBJ2-7	CASSFGLAAYEQYF
TRBV29-1	TRBJ1-3	CSVDGTGGGNTIYF
TRBV6-5	TRBJ2-3	CASAPSGETDTQYF
TRBV9	TRBJ2-1	CASSVGGGRVPNEQFF
TRBV27	TRBJ1-6	CASSLRGPLHF
TRBV18	TRBJ1-1	CASSVKENTEAFF
TRBV5-6	TRBJ1-2	CASSDRAYGYTF
TRBV6-6	TRBJ1-5	CASNPLEQKWAQPQHF
TRBV14	TRBJ1-2	CASSQGTGGSNYGYTF
TRBV11-3	TRBJ2-7	CASSLDRIRYEQYF
TRBV7-2	TRBJ2-1	CASSTSAPGGQFF
TRBV5-8	TRBJ1-5	CASSLGFGVEQPQHF
TRBV5-1	TRBJ2-1	CASSLDGGEQFF
TRBV2	TRBJ2-1	CASTGKAGGPNEQFF
TRBV6-5	TRBJ2-1	CASSQLAHNEQFF
TRBV6-5	TRBJ2-2	CASTGTGGELFF
TRBV4-1	TRBJ1-4	CASSQEQVEKLFF
TRBV10-3	TRBJ1-1	CAISDFQLRDPEAFF
TRBV14	TRBJ2-5	CASSRVTSGWGTQYF
TRBV28	TRBJ2-1	CASKEPRVSSYNEQFF
TRBV5-1	TRBJ1-5	CASSPTGLNGNQPQHF
TRBV29-1	TRBJ2-5	CSVVGDLETQYF
TRBV7-2	TRBJ1-3	CASSLFTGTGNTIYF
TRBV27	TRBJ2-7	CASSRVGTSDYEQYF
TRBV14	TRBJ1-1	CASSHLGGAFF
TRBV28	TRBJ2-7	CASSPGPGQGGHEQYF
TRBV7-9	TRBJ1-2	CASSLGGGADGYTF
TRBV14	TRBJ1-2	CASSQDEHRESGYTF
TRBV27	TRBJ2-7	CASTIGRGAYEQYF
TRBV5-6	TRBJ2-1	CASSSSDSGSSYNEQFF
TRBV2	TRBJ1-1	CASSDGKGRGTEAFF
TRBV13	TRBJ2-7	CASTPGRGYEQYF